Listed below are T cell receptor beta chains from one sample, sequenced in a study of T-cell memory formation after mild COVID-19. TCRdb fed the 5' RACE reads into MiXCR, producing one record per CDR3 protein. The sample holds about 27,000 distinct CDR3 sequences, about 8% seen once. Sequences were obtained from PBMCs or a T cell subset sorted from them (not recorded which). The receptors were gathered from an adult woman who had mild COVID-19 (a few samples of this study predate the infection). Cell type and time point are not known. Both conserved end residues are part of each CDR3. The order of the fields is clone size, J gene, D gene, CDR3 length, V gene, CDR3 DNA, CDR3 protein. The D gene is left open where the match is weak. Clone size, where shown, is once, few, many, or a class for clones that have expanded.

>many|TRBJ2-4|.|13|TRBV29-1
TGCAGCGCCCGCCAAGGGGCCAAAAACATTCAGTACTTC
CSARQGAKNIQYF
>many|TRBJ1-5|.|15|TRBV20-1
TGCAGTGCTGCGGAACCCCTAGGACGGTATCAGCCCCAGCATTTT
CSAAEPLGRYQPQHF
>many|TRBJ2-3|TRBD2|20|TRBV19
TGTGCCAGTAGTTTCCCTTTTCAGGGGAAGCTGACTAGCGAAACAGATACGCAGTATTTT
CASSFPFQGKLTSETDTQYF
>many|TRBJ2-2|TRBD2|16|TRBV9
TGTGCCAGCAGCGTAGAGTGGGGCGGGAGCACCGGGGAGCTGTTTTTT
CASSVEWGGSTGELFF
>many|TRBJ1-6|.|15|TRBV18
TGTGCCAGCTCATCGGGAAGGGGATTGGATTCACCCCTCCACTTT
CASSSGRGLDSPLHF
>many|TRBJ2-4|.|14|TRBV27
TGTGCCAGCATCCCGACACAGGGCAAAAACATTCAGTACTTC
CASIPTQGKNIQYF
>many|TRBJ2-3|TRBD2|16|TRBV3-1
TGTGCCAGCAGCCTGACTAGCGGTAGGAGCACAGATACGCAGTATTTT
CASSLTSGRSTDTQYF
>few|TRBJ2-1|TRBD2|17|TRBV11-3
TGTGCCAGCAGCTTAGCCCTGACTAGCGGGAGGGCCAATGAGCAGTTCTTC
CASSLALTSGRANEQFF
>many|TRBJ2-1|.|11|TRBV20-1
TGCAGTGCTAGCTCCTACAATGAGCAGTTCTTC
CSASSYNEQFF
>many|TRBJ1-1|.|14|TRBV18
TGTGCCAGCTCACCAATCTTCAAGAACACTGAAGCTTTCTTT
CASSPIFKNTEAFF
>few|TRBJ2-7|TRBD1|15|TRBV19
TGTGCCAGTAGTATCGCCGGGACAGGGGCGTACGAGCAGTACTTC
CASSIAGTGAYEQYF
>many|TRBJ2-7|.|13|TRBV5-1
TGCGCCAGCAGCTCAGGGCCATCCTACGAGCAGTACTTC
CASSSGPSYEQYF
>many|TRBJ1-1|.|13|TRBV20-1
TGCAGTGCTAGTAAAGGGACTCGCACTGAAGCTTTCTTT
CSASKGTRTEAFF
>many|TRBJ1-6|TRBD1|16|TRBV9
TGTGCCAGCAGCTCCGACAGGGGAAGCTATAATTCACCCCTCCACTTT
CASSSDRGSYNSPLHF
>many|TRBJ2-7|TRBD1|13|TRBV20-1
TGCAGTGCTAGTCGGGACAGGGTCTACGAGCAGTACTTC
CSASRDRVYEQYF
>many|TRBJ1-2|TRBD1|13|TRBV29-1
TGCAGCGTTGAAGGGACAGGGCCTTATGGCTACACCTTC
CSVEGTGPYGYTF
>many|TRBJ1-5|.|13|TRBV11-1
TGTGCCAGCAGCTTACAGGAGACCCAGCCCCAGCATTTT
CASSLQETQPQHF
>many|TRBJ2-7|TRBD1|13|TRBV14
TGTGCCAGCAGCTACCGGACAGGGGACGAGCAGTACTTC
CASSYRTGDEQYF
>many|TRBJ2-1|TRBD2|15|TRBV4-2
TGTGCCAGCAGCCAAGAAGGCGGGAGTCGAAATGAGCAGTTCTTC
CASSQEGGSRNEQFF
>.|TRBJ2-7|.|13|TRBV12-3/TRBV12-4
TGTGCCAGCAGTTTAGGGGATTTAGGCGAGCAGTACTTC
CASSLGDLGEQYF
>many|TRBJ2-5|TRBD1|14|TRBV5-1
TGCGCCAGCAGCATACAGGGGGAGGAAGAGACCCAGTACTTC
CASSIQGEEETQYF
>many|TRBJ2-5|.|15|TRBV24-1
TGTGCCACCAGTGACCCAAGACAATCTCAAGAGACCCAGTACTTC
CATSDPRQSQETQYF
>many|TRBJ2-7|.|14|TRBV5-5
TGTGCCAGCAGCTTCGAAAGGACAATCTACGAGCAGTACTTC
CASSFERTIYEQYF
>many|TRBJ1-3|.|13|TRBV5-5
TGTGCCAGCAGCTTGCGGCGGGAGAACACCATATATTTT
CASSLRRENTIYF
>many|TRBJ2-5|.|16|TRBV20-1
TGCAGTGCTAGAGATCCTTGGGACTCAGGGGGAGAGACCCAGTACTTC
CSARDPWDSGGETQYF
>many|TRBJ1-6|.|17|TRBV4-2
TGTGCCAGCAGCCAAGAGGGGTGGTCGCGGCGGGGTTCACCCCTCCACTTT
CASSQEGWSRRGSPLHF
>many|TRBJ2-1|.|14|TRBV25-1
TGTGCCAGCCGAACCCCGGTGGGCTACCCTGAGCAGTTCTTC
CASRTPVGYPEQFF
>many|TRBJ2-4|.|14|TRBV5-1
TGCGCCAGCAGCTTGGCCTTAGCCAAAAACATTCAGTACTTC
CASSLALAKNIQYF
>many|TRBJ2-7|.|13|TRBV18
TGTGCCAGCTCACCTGTGGCAGGCTACGAGCAGTACTTC
CASSPVAGYEQYF
>medium-sized|TRBJ2-5|TRBD1|13|TRBV5-1
TGCGCCAGCAGCCACACAGGGGAAGAGACCCAGTACTTC
CASSHTGEETQYF
>many|TRBJ1-1|.|13|TRBV7-3
TGTGCCAGCAGCCCGACGGGAGGGGGACGAGCTTTCTTT
CASSPTGGGRAFF
>few|TRBJ1-2|TRBD1|14|TRBV19
TGTGCCAGTGGGAAACAGGGGGCCTATAATGGCTACACCTTC
CASGKQGAYNGYTF
>many|TRBJ1-1|.|12|TRBV29-1
TGCAGCGGTACGACGGGAAACACTGAAGCTTTCTTT
CSGTTGNTEAFF
>medium-sized|TRBJ2-6|.|18|TRBV21-1
TGTGCCAGCAGGAAATCTACGGGACGCCTCTCTGGGGCCAACGTCCTGACTTTC
CASRKSTGRLSGANVLTF